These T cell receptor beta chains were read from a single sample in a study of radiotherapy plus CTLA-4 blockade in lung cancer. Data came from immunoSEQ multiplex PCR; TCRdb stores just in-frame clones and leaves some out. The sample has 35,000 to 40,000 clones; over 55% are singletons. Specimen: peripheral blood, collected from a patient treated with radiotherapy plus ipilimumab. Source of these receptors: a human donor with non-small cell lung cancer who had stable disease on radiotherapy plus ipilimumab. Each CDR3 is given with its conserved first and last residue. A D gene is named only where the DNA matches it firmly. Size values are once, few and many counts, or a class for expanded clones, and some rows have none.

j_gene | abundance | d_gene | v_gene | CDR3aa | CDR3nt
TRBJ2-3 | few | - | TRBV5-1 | CASSAGHGPDTQYF | TGCGCCAGCAGCGCCGGACACGGCCCAGATACGCAGTATTTT
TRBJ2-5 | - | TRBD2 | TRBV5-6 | CASSFWTSGGDQETQYF | TGTGCCAGCAGCTTCTGGACTAGCGGGGGGGACCAAGAGACCCAGTACTTC
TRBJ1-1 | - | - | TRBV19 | CASSIRRENFF | TGTGCCAGTAGTATTCGTCGGGAAAATTTCTTT
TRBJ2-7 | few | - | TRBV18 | CASSPGQDEQYF | TGTGCCAGCTCACCAGGCCAGGACGAGCAGTACTTC
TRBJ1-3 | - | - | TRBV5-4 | CASSGGGNSGNTIYF | TGTGCCAGCAGCGGGGGGGGGAACTCTGGAAACACCATATATTTT
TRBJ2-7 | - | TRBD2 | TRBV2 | CASSDGGGIRYEQYF | TGTGCCAGCAGTGACGGCGGGGGGATTCGTTACGAGCAGTACTTC
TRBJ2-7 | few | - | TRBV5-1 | CASSLAERVGASSSYEQYF | TGCGCCAGCAGCTTGGCCGAGCGGGTTGGCGCCTCGAGCTCCTACGAGCAGTACTTC
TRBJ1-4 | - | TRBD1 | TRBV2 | CASRTGGSTNEKLFF | TGTGCCAGCAGGACAGGGGGATCAACTAATGAAAAACTGTTTTTT
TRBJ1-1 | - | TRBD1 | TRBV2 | CASTPGTGNTEAFF | TGTGCCAGCACTCCCGGGACAGGGAACACTGAAGCTTTCTTT
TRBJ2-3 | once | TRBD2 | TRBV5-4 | CASSFGGGAVALRTDTQYF | TGTGCCAGCAGCTTCGGCGGGGGGGCAGTCGCATTGAGAACAGATACGCAGTATTTT
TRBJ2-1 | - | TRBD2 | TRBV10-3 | CAISLESGGGRNEQFF | TGTGCCATCAGCCTCGAGTCGGGCGGGGGGCGCAATGAGCAGTTCTTC
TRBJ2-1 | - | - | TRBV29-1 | CSVAWSPNEQFF | TGCAGCGTGGCATGGTCGCCCAATGAGCAGTTCTTC
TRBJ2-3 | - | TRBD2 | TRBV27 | CASRGHSGGMQYF | TGTGCCAGCAGGGGGCATAGCGGGGGAATGCAGTATTTT
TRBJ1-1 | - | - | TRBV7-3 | CASSLGPYDTEAFF | TGTGCCAGCAGCTTAGGTCCCTATGACACTGAAGCTTTCTTT
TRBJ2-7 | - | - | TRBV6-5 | CASRTGSTYEQYF | TGCGCCAGCAGAACAGGGTCCACCTACGAGCAGTACTTC
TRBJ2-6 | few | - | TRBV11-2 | CASSTGSGANVLTF | TGTGCCAGCAGTACCGGTTCCGGGGCCAACGTCCTGACTTTC
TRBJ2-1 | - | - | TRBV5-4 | CASVGYNEQFF | TGTGCCAGCGTCGGGTACAATGAGCAGTTCTTC
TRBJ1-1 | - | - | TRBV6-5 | CASSYSSGATEAFF | TGTGCCAGCAGTTACTCGTCAGGGGCCACTGAAGCTTTCTTT
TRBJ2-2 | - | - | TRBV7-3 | CASGSGANTGELFF | TGTGCCAGCGGTTCGGGGGCGAACACCGGGGAGCTGTTTTTT
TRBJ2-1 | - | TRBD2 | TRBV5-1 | CASSLVLGGGWEQFF | TGCGCCAGCAGCTTGGTTCTCGGCGGGGGGTGGGAGCAGTTCTTC
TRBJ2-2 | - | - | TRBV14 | CASSQFLLTGELFF | TGTGCCAGCAGCCAATTCCTACTCACCGGGGAGCTGTTTTTT
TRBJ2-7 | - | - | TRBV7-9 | CASSLKGAGDYEQYF | TGTGCCAGCAGCTTAAAAGGGGCAGGAGACTACGAGCAGTACTTC
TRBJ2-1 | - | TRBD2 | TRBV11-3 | CASSLGSGGANEQFF | TGTGCCAGCAGCTTAGGGAGCGGGGGGGCCAATGAGCAGTTCTTC
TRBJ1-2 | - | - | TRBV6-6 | CASTKGGQSNYGYTF | TGTGCCAGCACTAAGGGTGGACAGTCTAACTATGGCTACACCTTC
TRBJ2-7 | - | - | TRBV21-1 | CASSMSSTSDEQYF | TGTGCCAGCAGCATGTCGTCGACTTCAGACGAGCAGTACTTC
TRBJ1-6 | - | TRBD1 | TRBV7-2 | CASSSSRGLYNSPLHF | TGTGCCAGCAGCTCCTCGAGGGGGCTCTATAATTCACCCCTCCACTTT
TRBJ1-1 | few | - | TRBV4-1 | CASSRGNTEAFF | TGCGCCAGCAGCCGCGGGAACACTGAAGCTTTCTTT
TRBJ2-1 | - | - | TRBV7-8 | CASRQQGASEQFF | TGTGCCAGCAGACAACAAGGGGCCAGTGAGCAGTTCTTC
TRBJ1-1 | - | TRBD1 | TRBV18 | CASSQGASTEAFF | TGTGCCAGCTCCCAGGGGGCCTCCACTGAAGCTTTCTTT
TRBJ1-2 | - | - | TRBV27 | CASSPEASSGYTF | TGTGCCAGCAGCCCCGAGGCATCGTCGGGCTACACCTTC
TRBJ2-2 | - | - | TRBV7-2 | CASSRPGVSTGELFF | TGTGCCAGCAGTAGACCAGGGGTTTCCACCGGGGAGCTGTTTTTT
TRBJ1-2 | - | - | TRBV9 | CASSGRAGRDGYTF | TGTGCCAGCAGCGGAAGGGCAGGGCGAGATGGCTACACCTTC
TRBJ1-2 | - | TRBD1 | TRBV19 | CASSRQQGDYGYTF | TGTGCCAGTAGTAGACAACAGGGGGACTATGGCTACACCTTC
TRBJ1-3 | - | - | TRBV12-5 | CASGLSILDHGGNTIYF | TGTGCTAGTGGTTTGTCCATTTTGGACCATGGGGGGAACACCATATATTTT
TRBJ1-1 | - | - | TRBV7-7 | CASSPPGDTEAFF | TGTGCCAGCAGCCCCCCCGGAGACACTGAAGCTTTCTTT
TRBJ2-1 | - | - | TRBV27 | CASSFRGNYNEQFF | TGTGCCAGCAGTTTTCGGGGGAACTACAATGAGCAGTTCTTC
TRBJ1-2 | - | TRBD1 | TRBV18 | CASSRDSTYGYTF | TGTGCCAGCTCACGGGACAGTACATATGGCTACACCTTC
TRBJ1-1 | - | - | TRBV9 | CASSVAQATEAFF | TGTGCCAGCAGCGTAGCACAGGCCACTGAAGCTTTCTTT
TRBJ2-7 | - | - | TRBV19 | CASSIGQSGTYEQYF | TGTGCCAGTAGTATCGGACAGTCCGGGACCTACGAGCAGTACTTC
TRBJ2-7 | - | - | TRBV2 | CASSETGLYEQYF | TGTGCCAGCAGTGAGACAGGCCTCTACGAGCAGTACTTC
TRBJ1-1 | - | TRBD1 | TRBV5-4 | CASSLEIGHRGNTEAFF | TGTGCCAGCAGCTTGGAGATTGGGCACAGGGGAAACACTGAAGCTTTCTTT
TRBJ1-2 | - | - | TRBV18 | CASSPTGAYGYTF | TGTGCCAGCTCACCGACAGGTGCCTATGGCTACACCTTC
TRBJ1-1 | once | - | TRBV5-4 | CASSLASGVGASEAFF | TGTGCCAGCAGCTTGGCATCAGGGGTGGGGGCATCTGAAGCTTTCTTT
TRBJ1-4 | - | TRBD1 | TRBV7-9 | CASSMDREATNEKLFF | TGTGCCAGCAGCATGGACAGGGAAGCAACTAATGAAAAACTGTTTTTT
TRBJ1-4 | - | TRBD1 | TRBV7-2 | CASSLALGTDEKLFF | TGTGCCAGCAGCTTAGCGCTTGGGACAGATGAAAAACTGTTTTTT
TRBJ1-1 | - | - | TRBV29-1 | CSVLDSTNTEAFF | TGCAGCGTTCTGGACAGTACCAACACTGAAGCTTTCTTT
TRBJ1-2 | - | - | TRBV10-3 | CATTGGGGLGYTF | TGTGCCACCACCGGGGGGGGCGGCTTGGGCTACACCTTC
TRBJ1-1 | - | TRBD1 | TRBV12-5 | CASGLGTGYSEAFF | TGTGCTAGTGGTTTGGGGACAGGGTACTCTGAAGCTTTCTTT
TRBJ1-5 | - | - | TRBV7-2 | CASSLGRDQPQHF | TGTGCCAGCAGCTTAGGCAGGGATCAGCCCCAGCATTTT
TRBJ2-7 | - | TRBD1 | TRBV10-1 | CASSFGQASEQYF | TGCGCCAGCAGTTTTGGACAGGCCAGCGAGCAGTACTTC
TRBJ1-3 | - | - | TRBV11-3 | CASSLRGSDLSGNTIYF | TGTGCCAGCAGCTTACGGGGGTCCGACCTCTCTGGAAACACCATATATTTT
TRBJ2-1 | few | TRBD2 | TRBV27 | CASSLRERGGYNEQFF | TGTGCCAGCAGTTTACGTGAGCGGGGGGGGTACAATGAGCAGTTCTTC
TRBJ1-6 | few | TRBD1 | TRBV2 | CASSERTGENSPLHF | TGTGCCAGCAGTGAAAGGACAGGGGAGAATTCACCCCTCCACTTT
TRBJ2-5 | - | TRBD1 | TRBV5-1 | CASSLSGTGGKETQYF | TGCGCCAGCAGCTTGAGTGGGACAGGGGGAAAAGAGACCCAGTACTTC
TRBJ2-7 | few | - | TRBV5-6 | CASSAGVFGYEQYF | TGTGCCAGCAGCGCAGGGGTATTCGGCTACGAGCAGTACTTC
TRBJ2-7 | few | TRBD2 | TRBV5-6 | CASSSGGGKSYEQYF | TGTGCCAGCAGCTCCGGCGGGGGAAAGTCCTACGAGCAGTACTTC